This entry lists 11 T cell receptor beta chains sequenced from one sample in a study of OX40 agonist ivuxolimab in advanced cancers. The protocol was immunoSEQ multiplex PCR, while the TCRdb copy is restricted to in-frame clones and leaves out a portion. The data show tens of thousands of clones, about 91% seen once. The sample here was CD4+ or CD8+ T cells sorted from blood, taken in a trial of the OX40 agonist ivuxolimab. The receptors were gathered from an adult with an advanced solid tumor such as melanoma, head and neck, liver or kidney cancer.

The V and J genes are TRBV25-1 and TRBJ1-2, with a weak D call TRBD1 (6 bases). The CDR3 covers 13 residues. Germline assignment: CDR1 MGHDK and CDR2 SYGVNS. V dropped 3 bases and J dropped 6 bases, with 11 bases sitting between them. DNA for the CDR3: TGTGCCAGCAGTGATTGGGGGCCTGATGGCTACACCTTC. Translation gives CASSDWGPDGYTF.

The V call is TRBV4-3, the J call TRBJ2-3; a possible D gene is TRBD1 (6 bases). Trimming pared 0 bases from V and 3 bases from J, leaving 10 bases between. CDR1 is LGHNA, CDR2 YSLEER, per germline. The CDR3 is 15 amino acids. The CDR3 nucleotides are TGCGCCAGCAGCCAAGATCGTCAGGGGACAGATACGCAGTATTTT. It encodes CASSQDRQGTDTQYF.

The chain combines TRBV15 with TRBJ2-2; 9 bases map to TRBD1. V trimming: 5 bases; J trimming: 6 bases; junction bases outside the gene matches: 13. This CDR3 is 17 amino acids long. Germline V gene data show CDR1 as LNHNV and CDR2 as YYDKDF (reference sequence). CDR3: CATSPYAQGAFPGELFF. The CDR3 DNA is TGTGCCACCAGCCCCTACGCACAGGGGGCTTTTCCCGGGGAGCTGTTTTTT.

This clone appeared a single time. This chain connects TRBV5-6 to TRBJ2-1; 11 bases are shared with TRBD2. V trimming: 1 base; J trimming: 4 bases; junction bases outside the gene matches: 4. This CDR3 has 16 amino acids. Germline V lookup: CDR1 SGHDT, CDR2 YYEEEE. The chain's CDR3 is CASSLMTSGVYNEQFF. Here the CDR3 DNA reads TGTGCCAGCAGCTTGATGACTAGCGGGGTTTACAATGAGCAGTTCTTC.

Concerning this clone itself: The same CDR3 arises from other DNA sequences in this sample as well. This chain links TRBV7-9 with TRBJ1-4, with 8 nucleotides matching TRBD1. V dropped 2 bases and J dropped 4; count of bases not matched to a gene: 3. CDR3 length: 15 residues. In germline, CDR1 is SEHNR, CDR2 FQNEAQ (reference sequence). CDR3 nucleotides: TGTGCCAGCAGCTTACGGACAGGGCTTAATGAAAAACTGTTTTTT. This gives the protein CASSLRTGLNEKLFF.

The chain combines TRBV2 with TRBJ1-5, with D possibly TRBD1 on 5 matching bases. This CDR3 has 15 amino acids. CDR1 is SNHLY and CDR2 is FYNNEI in the germline V gene. The germline V and J ends were trimmed by 6 bases and 4 bases, with 16 bases remaining between them. The CDR3 sequence: CASRGVGQLNQPQHF. The CDR3 DNA reads TGTGCCAGCAGGGGGGTGGGGCAGTTAAATCAGCCCCAGCATTTT.

This chain links TRBV6-4 with TRBJ2-3, with TRBD2 as a possible D gene (5 bases). CDR1 MRHNA and CDR2 SNTAGT come from the germline V gene. The CDR3 has 14 amino acids. V lost 4 bases and J lost 4, with 12 bases in between. The chain's CDR3 is CASSGGIDPDTQYF. The CDR3 region has the DNA TGTGCCAGCAGTGGAGGGATTGATCCAGATACGCAGTATTTT.

The chain couples TRBV7-9 to TRBJ1-1, with 10 bases lining up with TRBD1. The V and J ends lost 7 bases and 3 bases, in that order; junction bases with no gene match: 8. Germline V gene data show CDR1 as SEHNR and CDR2 as FQNEAQ (reference sequence). This CDR3 is built from 15 residues. The CDR3 coding sequence is TGTGCCAGCACTCCTTACGGGACAGGGGACACTGAAGCTTTCTTT. Translation gives CASTPYGTGDTEAFF.

The V call is TRBV12-5, the J call TRBJ1-1; D remains unclear. Germline V gives CDR1 LGHNT, CDR2 FRNRAP. V lost 3 bases to trimming and J lost 0 bases, with 8 bases between them. The CDR3 contains 14 residues. The CDR3 protein is CASGLGVMNTEAFF. The CDR3 DNA follows: TGTGCTAGTGGTTTAGGAGTGATGAACACTGAAGCTTTCTTT.

This chain joins TRBV6-1 and TRBJ2-7; D possibly matches TRBD1 or TRBD2 (5 bases each). Trimming left V 11 bases short and J 0 bases short, with 8 bases between. CDR1 is MNHNS and CDR2 is SASEGT in the germline V gene. This CDR3 is built from 11 residues. The CDR3 DNA is TGTGCCGGGGGTTTCTCCTACGAGCAGTACTTC. This encodes CAGGFSYEQYF.

The chain recombines TRBV19 with TRBJ2-3, with 9 positions matching TRBD2. The CDR3 loop spans 15 amino acids. V dropped 10 bases and J dropped 0; count of bases not matched to a gene: 8. Per germline, CDR1 LNHDA and CDR2 SQIVND (reference sequence). The CDR3 coding sequence is TGTGCCACCCAAGGAGCGGGAGGTAGCACAGATACGCAGTATTTT. Translation: CATQGAGGSTDTQYF.